This T cell receptor (beta chain) was retrieved from a study of identical twins (dated by TCRdb to the mid-2010s). About the full investigation: To test whether fetal clonotypes persist, the study used deep sequencing on TCR alpha and beta repertoires from monozygotic twins, unrelated adults of various ages, and cord blood. Replicate twin experiments were performed at different times using different library preparation protocols to rule out contamination.

The research as a whole found: In beta out-of-frame sequences, excess twin sharing was weaker, because having fewer shared sequences lowered the signal-to-noise ratio. Out-of-frame TCR alpha sharing in monozygotic twins was systematically underestimated by recombination models, whereas sharing between unrelated individuals was in agreement with the recombination models. Because the same donors could not be followed over many years, conclusions were based on cross-sectional statistical analysis. Zero-insertion analyses could be partly confounded by invariant T cells such as MAIT and iNKT, though diverse VJ usage argued against such confounding for most clonotypes. Fewer insertions were carried by abundant cord blood beta clonotypes, a similar but weaker trend appeared in young adult naive repertoires, and no such trend appeared in memory repertoires. Compared with coincidental sharing between unrelated individuals, an excess of low generation-probability sequences was observed among out-of-frame TCR alpha sequences shared between twins.

All donors were healthy Caucasians. Library creation used 5' RACE. The instrument was an Illumina HiSeq 2000. A universal primer binding site was added through template switching, and the final cDNA carried a unique molecular identifier so that TCR cDNA molecules could be counted accurately. Specific primers in the conserved constant-segment region were used to synthesize first-strand cDNA for the TCR alpha and beta chains. To control for contamination, each cDNA library was double barcoded with a SMART-Mk sample barcode plus Illumina barcodes. TruSeq adapter sequences, together with Illumina sample barcodes, were added in two successive PCR steps. The TCR alpha and beta cDNA libraries were sequenced on the Illumina HiSeq platform using custom primers. Per the source publication's procedure: MiGEC was used to process raw reads and extract unique molecular identifiers, and MiXCR was used to find CDR3 positions. For each individual, recombination models were inferred using an EM algorithm with the repgenHMM and IGoR tools. Shared clonotypes were analyzed with the tcR package in R, and sharing was normalized by the product of cloneset sizes. To study raw recombination without the effects of thymic and clonal selection, out-of-frame nonproductive sequences were analyzed. TCRdb reworked the public reads: Q25 trimming with fastp, MiXCR clone assembly, productive beta chains retained. Rows are unified per CDR3 protein, each entry keeping the most common DNA and genes. In this record, the V and J calls reflect TCRdb's handling and not the investigators' own analysis. Recorded for this sample are roughly 1,500,000 distinct CDR3 sequences; about 32% of them occurred a single time. The ten largest clones take up roughly 0.3% of the sample.

V and J are trimmed by 0 bases and 2 bases, and the gene matches miss 4 bases of the junction. Based on the germline V gene (reference sequence), the CDR1 and CDR2 sequences are MNHEY and SMNVEV. The CDR3 contains 17 residues, cysteine and phenylalanine counted. Solely the CDR3 DNA is kept, with 51 bases framed from the first base. This clonotype was counted between two and nine times. This clone's antigen is unknown. The record has no base qualities; no much larger clone is one base away. This TCR derives from a newborn girl in good health. This sequence uses TRBV27 and TRBJ2-3; 11 bases in the junction line up with TRBD2. Material for sequencing was cord blood. The nucleotide sequence reads as follows: TGTGCCAGCAGTTTATCGGGACTAGCGGCCCTCACAGATACGCAGTATTTT. It translates as CASSLSGLAALTDTQYF.